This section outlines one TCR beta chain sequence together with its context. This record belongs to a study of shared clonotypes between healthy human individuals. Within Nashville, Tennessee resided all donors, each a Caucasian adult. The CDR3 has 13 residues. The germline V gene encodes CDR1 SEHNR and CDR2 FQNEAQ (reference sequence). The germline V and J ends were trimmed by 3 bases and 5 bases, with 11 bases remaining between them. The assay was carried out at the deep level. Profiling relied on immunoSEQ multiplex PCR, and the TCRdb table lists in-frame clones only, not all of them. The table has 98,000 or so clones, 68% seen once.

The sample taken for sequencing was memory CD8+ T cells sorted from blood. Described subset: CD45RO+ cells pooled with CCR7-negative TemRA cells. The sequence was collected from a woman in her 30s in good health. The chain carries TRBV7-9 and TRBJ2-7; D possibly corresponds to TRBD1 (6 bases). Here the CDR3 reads CASSLTDRNEQYF. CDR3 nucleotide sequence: TGTGCCAGCAGCTTGACCGACAGGAACGAGCAGTACTTC.